Each of the 30 T cell receptor beta chains below was sequenced from the same sample in a study of high-grade serous ovarian cancer treatment subgroups. Libraries were prepared by immunoSEQ multiplex PCR; TCRdb keeps only in-frame clonotypes and omits some of them. The repertoire holds under 8,000 clones, approximately 70% seen once, with 4.5% to 7.5% in the top ten. The tumor samples were collected prior to definitive surgery or chemotherapy. The sequenced material came from tumor tissue. These receptors came from a human donor with high-grade serous ovarian cancer.

Within the sample, this clone is medium-sized. The V gene is TRBV2, the J gene TRBJ2-3; D tentatively fits TRBD1 or TRBD2 (5 bases each). There are 14 residues in the CDR3. Germline values: CDR1 SNHLY, CDR2 FYNNEI. V was cut by 2 bases and J by 1 base, with 7 bases left in between. The CDR3 spells CASSEQGRTDTQYF. The CDR3, as DNA: TGTGCCAGCAGTGAACAGGGACGCACAGATACGCAGTATTTT.

The V call is TRBV5-5, the J call TRBJ1-1, with D unresolved. The CDR3 sequence is 12 residues long. V was shortened by 2 bases and J by 1 base, with 3 bases between the two germline ends. Germline CDR1 is SGHKS and CDR2 is YYEKEE (reference sequence). The CDR3 sequence is CASSFGNTEAFF. CDR3 sequence (DNA): TGTGCCAGCAGCTTCGGGAACACTGAAGCTTTCTTT.

Remarks on this clone: At one boundary the junction diverges from the germline segment, which might be a read error. The chain combines TRBV7-7 with TRBJ2-5; the match to TRBD1 covers 7 bases. This CDR3 spans 15 amino acids. Germline CDR1 and CDR2: SSHAT and FNYEAQ (reference sequence). Written as DNA, the CDR3 is TGTGCTAGCAGCTTACAGGGGAGCCAACAAGAGACCCAGTACTTC. This translates into CASSLQGSQQETQYF.

The V and J genes are TRBV5-1 and TRBJ1-3; 7 bases are shared with TRBD1. J lost 0 bases, V lost 4 bases, and 7 bases had no gene match. The CDR3 is 16 residues long. The V gene's germline CDR1 is SGHRS and CDR2 YFSETQ. The CDR3 loop is CASSPTGPFSGNTIYF. Here the CDR3 DNA reads TGCGCCAGCAGCCCGACAGGGCCCTTCTCTGGAAACACCATATATTTT.

The gene calls are TRBV6-5 and TRBJ1-1, with 7 nucleotides matching TRBD1. The V and J ends lost 4 bases and 2 bases, in that order; junction bases with no gene match: 10. Germline assignment: CDR1 MNHEY and CDR2 SVGAGI. The CDR3 runs to 16 residues. The CDR3 loop is CASSSLSGTVNTEAFF. In DNA, the CDR3 is TGTGCCAGCAGTTCGCTATCCGGGACAGTTAACACTGAAGCTTTCTTT.

The chain is built from TRBV28 and TRBJ2-3; D is possibly TRBD2 (5 bases). V lost 8 bases, J lost 2 bases, and 14 bases lay in between. CDR1 is MDHEN, CDR2 SYDVKM, per germline. CDR3 size: 14 residues. DNA of the CDR3: TGTGCCAGCTCGTTAACTAGAGACACAGATACGCAGTATTTT. This codes for CASSLTRDTDTQYF. The full variable domain, in which reference TRBV28 and TRBJ2-3 provide the parts outside the CDR3, is DVKVTQSSRYLVKRTGEKVFLECVQDMDHENMFWYRQDPGLGLRLIYFSYDVKMKEKGDIPEGYSVSREKKERFSLILESASTNQTSMYLCASSLTRDTDTQYFGPGTRLTVL.

J is TRBJ2-5 and V is TRBV5-8, with a possible D match to TRBD1 (7 bases). The end of the DNA is better explained by TRBJ2-7, so the J call may be wrong. Germline assignment: CDR1 SGHTS and CDR2 YDEGEE. The CDR3 consists of 16 residues. This chain's CDR3 is CASSPVGWQGGYEQYF. CDR3 nucleotide sequence: TGTGCCAGCAGCCCCGTCGGATGGCAGGGGGGTTACGAGCAGTACTTC.

The V call is TRBV7-9, the J call TRBJ2-7; D is undetermined. Trimming took 2 bases from V and 5 from J, leaving 16 bases between them. The length of the CDR3 is 15 residues. Germline values: CDR1 SEHNR, CDR2 FQNEAQ (reference sequence). DNA for the CDR3: TGTGCCAGCAGCTTATGGGCAGGCGTTGACGACGAGCAGTACTTC. As protein: CASSLWAGVDDEQYF. Filled out from reference TRBV7-9 and TRBJ2-7, the complete variable domain reads DTGVSQNPRHKITKRGQNVTFRCDPISEHNRLYWYRQTLGQGPEFLTYFQNEAQLEKSRLLSDRFSAERPKGSFSTLEIQRTEQGDSAMYLCASSLWAGVDDEQYFGPGTRLTVT.

The chain couples TRBV28 to TRBJ2-7, with 7 bases fitting TRBD1. Germline-derived CDR1 and CDR2 are MDHEN and SYDVKM. The V and J ends lost 10 bases and 3 bases, in that order; junction bases with no gene match: 15. The CDR3 totals 15 residues. The CDR3 protein is CAIRAGRGSNYEQYF. The DNA for the CDR3 is TGTGCCATCCGAGCCGGCAGGGGGTCAAACTACGAGCAGTACTTC.

The chain joins TRBV25-1 to TRBJ2-1, with D perhaps assigned TRBD1 or TRBD2 (5 bases each). CDR3 length: 17 residues. Germline loops: CDR1 MGHDK, CDR2 SYGVNS. V shed 2 bases and J shed 5 bases, with 19 bases lying between them. CDR3 nucleotide sequence: TGTGCCAGCAGTGAACCCTGGGGGTACGGTGGGGACAATGAGCAGTTCTTC. It is translated as CASSEPWGYGGDNEQFF.

The chain joins TRBV7-6 to TRBJ2-7; D possibly corresponds to TRBD1 (5 bases). The CDR3 consists of 16 residues. The germline CDR1 and CDR2 sequences are SGHVS and FNYEAQ. With 0 bases removed from V and 2 bases from J, the gap between germline ends came to 14 bases. The DNA of the CDR3 is TGTGCCAGCAGCTTAGCGGCAGGACAAGAAACCTACGAGCAGTACTTC. Translating it yields CASSLAAGQETYEQYF.

The chain carries TRBV7-2 and TRBJ2-7; D may correspond to TRBD1 or TRBD2 (5 bases each). Per germline, CDR1 SGHTA and CDR2 FQGNSA. The V gene lost 6 bases and the J gene lost 1 base, with 22 bases spanning the gap. The CDR3 consists of 17 residues. CDR3 amino acids: CASSSSGPNLLSYEQYF. The CDR3, as DNA: TGTGCCAGCAGTTCCTCGGGGCCCAACCTTTTATCCTACGAGCAGTACTTC. Full variable domain (remainder filled in from reference TRBV7-2 and TRBJ2-7): GAGVSQSPSNKVTEKGKDVELRCDPISGHTALYWYRQSLGQGLEFLIYFQGNSAPDKSGLPSDRFSAERTGGSVSTLTIQRTQQEDSAVYLCASSSSGPNLLSYEQYFGPGTRLTVT.

This sequence joins TRBV5-1 and TRBJ2-7, with TRBD2 matching over 11 bases. The J segment lost 6 bases and the V segment lost 7 bases, leaving 6 bases of the junction unmatched. This CDR3 comprises 13 residues. The germline V gene encodes CDR1 SGHRS and CDR2 YFSETQ. The CDR3, as DNA: TGCGCCAGCTTAGCGGGAGGGGGAAGCGAGCAGTACTTC. This gives the protein CASLAGGGSEQYF.

The V and J genes are TRBV15 and TRBJ2-5; TRBD1 aligns across 8 bases. Matching the DNA end better, TRBJ2-7 makes the J call doubtful. The CDR3 extends over 17 amino acids. The germline gives CDR1 LNHNV, CDR2 YYDKDF (reference sequence). As DNA, the CDR3 is TGTGCCACCAGCAGAGATCGCAGGGGGCGATATGTCTACGAGCAGTACTTC. Its protein product is CATSRDRRGRYVYEQYF.

In the case of this clone: Additional DNA sequences in this sample encode the identical CDR3. The J gene is TRBJ1-1, the V gene TRBV7-2, with TRBD1 as a possible D gene (6 bases). The CDR3 is made up of 13 amino acids. CDR1 is SGHTA, CDR2 FQGNSA, per germline. Trimming left V 0 bases short and J 7 bases short, with 9 bases between. The CDR3 coding sequence is TGTGCCAGCAGCTTAGCACGACAGGTTGAAGCTTTCTTT. Protein product: CASSLARQVEAFF.

The chain employs TRBV21-1 and TRBJ1-5. TRBV21-1 is a pseudogene segment. The CDR3 length is 17 residues. The CDR3 DNA reads TGTGCCAGCAGCAAGGGGGGACATCGCTATAGCAATCAGCCCCAGCATTTT. This translates into CASSKGGHRYSNQPQHF.

This clone has just one count. The genes are TRBV27 and TRBJ2-2; perhaps TRBD1 as D (5 bases). V lost 7 bases, J lost 7 bases, and 16 bases lay in between. Germline CDR1 MNHEY, CDR2 SMNVEV (reference sequence). The CDR3 extends over 14 amino acids. The CDR3 reads CASTKGKGRGELFF. In DNA, the CDR3 is TGTGCCAGCACCAAGGGGAAGGGTCGCGGGGAGCTGTTTTTT.

The J gene is TRBJ1-1, the V gene TRBV7-3; TRBD1 agrees at 9 bases. Germline loops: CDR1 SGHTA, CDR2 FQGTGA. V shed 5 bases, J shed 6 bases, and the junction held 10 bases outside the gene matches. This CDR3 region has 15 residues. CDR3 sequence reads: CASSGGTGRTAEAFF. The CDR3 DNA sequence: TGTGCCAGCAGCGGGGGGACAGGGCGTACGGCTGAAGCTTTCTTT.

This clone was seen a few times. V gene TRBV21-1 combines with J gene TRBJ1-5; the D call TRBD1 from the table was never checked on the DNA. TRBV21-1 corresponds to a pseudogene. The CDR3 loop spans 17 amino acids. The CDR3 DNA is TGTGCCAGCAGCAAATCGGCTGGGCTCAATAGCAATCAGCCCCAGCATTTT. It encodes CASSKSAGLNSNQPQHF.

The chain couples TRBV28 to TRBJ1-2, with D possibly TRBD1 on 5 matching bases. The V gene lost 3 bases and the J gene lost 7 bases, with 18 bases spanning the gap. Per the germline V gene, CDR1 is MDHEN and CDR2 is SYDVKM. The CDR3 is 15 residues long. The CDR3 DNA reads TGTGCCAGCAGTTTTTTTTCCGGGGCCCGTCTTGGCTACACCTTC. It is translated as CASSFFSGARLGYTF.

The V gene is TRBV2, the J gene TRBJ2-5; weak D call: TRBD2 (6 bases). The CDR3 covers 14 residues. Trimming took off 6 bases at V and 2 bases at J, with 13 bases between the two ends. Germline CDR1 reads SNHLY; CDR2 reads FYNNEI. DNA of the CDR3: TGTGCCAGCAGAGGGGCTAGCGTTCAAGAGACCCAGTACTTC. It translates to CASRGASVQETQYF.

J is TRBJ2-3 and V is TRBV5-8; weak D call: TRBD2 (5 bases). Trimming took 2 bases from V and 0 from J, leaving 13 bases between them. CDR1 and CDR2 from the germline V gene are SGHTS and YDEGEE. The CDR3 is made up of 16 amino acids. For the CDR3, the DNA is TGTGCCAGCAGCTTTTCTAAGCTAGCTAGCACAGATACGCAGTATTTT. This encodes CASSFSKLASTDTQYF.

The J gene is TRBJ1-1, the V gene TRBV4-2; D is possibly TRBD1 (5 bases). The CDR3 runs 17 residues. Trimming removed 1 base at V and 3 bases at J, with 18 bases between. Germline loops: CDR1 LGHNA, CDR2 YNFKEQ. CDR3 nucleotide sequence: TGTGCCAGCAGCCAAGCTACCCAGGGAATGATGGACACTGAAGCTTTCTTT. Translation: CASSQATQGMMDTEAFF.

The chain is built from TRBV21-1 and TRBJ2-1; no check of the table's D call, TRBD2, against the DNA was made. TRBV21-1 is flagged as a pseudogene. The CDR3 is 15 amino acids. The CDR3: CASSMTSGMWDEQFF. CDR3 DNA sequence: TGTGCCAGCAGCATGACTAGCGGGATGTGGGATGAGCAGTTCTTC.

The chain has TRBV19 and TRBJ2-7; 10 bases agree with TRBD2. The CDR3 totals 16 residues. V shed 4 bases and J 1 base; nucleotides not matched to a gene: 7. CDR1 and CDR2 from the germline V gene are LNHDA and SQIVND (reference sequence). The CDR3 coding sequence is TGTGCCAGTAGTAGGGGTAGGACTAGCGGTTCCTACGAGCAGTACTTC. Protein: CASSRGRTSGSYEQYF.

V usage is TRBV6-6 and J usage is TRBJ1-1; no clear D. From germline, CDR1 is MNHNY and CDR2 SVGAGI (reference sequence). Trimming shortened V by 2 bases and J by 4 bases, and 11 bases separated the two germline ends. The CDR3 runs 14 residues. CDR3 in DNA: TGTGCCAGCAGTTACCGCAGTTCGGGCACTGAAGCTTTCTTT. Encoded protein: CASSYRSSGTEAFF.

The genes are TRBV7-3 and TRBJ1-1, with D perhaps matching TRBD1 (5 bases). The CDR3 spans 14 residues. V gave up 5 bases and J gave up 3 bases, with 13 bases separating them. Germline CDR1 is SGHTA and CDR2 is FQGTGA. CDR3 sequence (DNA): TGTGCCAGCAGCCCATACGGGGGATACACTGAAGCTTTCTTT. Amino acids: CASSPYGGYTEAFF.

The chain links TRBV18 to TRBJ2-5, with D perhaps TRBD1 (5 bases). This CDR3 comprises 13 residues. The germline gives CDR1 KGHSH, CDR2 LQKENI. The V and J ends lost 6 bases and 2 bases respectively, with 10 bases between them. CDR3 DNA: TGTGCCAGCTCGCTGACAGAGCAAGAGACCCAGTACTTC. Translation: CASSLTEQETQYF.

The genes are TRBV19 and TRBJ1-3, with 11 bases fitting TRBD1. The CDR3 length is 14 residues. Germline V lookup: CDR1 LNHDA, CDR2 SQIVND (reference sequence). Germline trimming cut 5 bases from V and 8 bases from J; bases unmatched to any gene: 5. CDR3 nucleotides: TGTGCCAGTAGTTTAGGACAGGGGGCCGACACCATATATTTT. Protein: CASSLGQGADTIYF.

The gene calls are TRBV7-3 and TRBJ2-5, with 11 bases aligning to TRBD2. Germline assignment: CDR1 SGHTA and CDR2 FQGTGA. After removal of 2 bases from V and 5 bases from J, the junction contained 4 bases not matched to a gene. This CDR3 is 15 amino acids long. The CDR3 reads CASSLQTSGMETQYF. As DNA, the CDR3 is TGTGCCAGCAGCTTACAGACTAGCGGGATGGAGACCCAGTACTTC.